Detailed here is one T cell receptor beta chain. All recovered Cohort 3 donors got two negative PCRs, got clearance, or saw symptom resolution. The source of the sample is a study of blood T cell repertoires in COVID-19. CDR1 is SGHKS and CDR2 is YYEKEE in the germline V gene (reference sequence). The CDR3 contains 17 residues. V lost 0 bases, J lost 1 base, and 16 bases lay in between. The protocol was immunoSEQ multiplex PCR, while the TCRdb copy is restricted to in-frame clones and leaves out a portion. The table records some 300,000 clones, around 90% of them present only once. The chain has TRBV5-5 and TRBJ2-5; tentatively, D is TRBD2 (5 bases). Material: PBMCs or T cells enriched from blood (not recorded which). The sequence came from a woman in her thirties who had recovered from COVID-19. CDR3 in amino acids: CASSLAGQWESQETQYF. CDR3 DNA sequence: TGTGCCAGCAGCTTGGCGGGTCAGTGGGAGAGCCAAGAGACCCAGTACTTC.